This TCR beta chain was captured by sequencing in a study of STAT5B mutations in CD4+ large granular lymphocyte leukemia. Some clones are missing from TCRdb's copy, which holds only in-frame ones; the method was immunoSEQ multiplex PCR. The sample shows around 25,000 clones, more than 70% of them seen only once. The TCR comes from a human donor in good health. Sequenced input: CD4+ T cells from blood buffy coats.

CDR3 bases: TGTGCCTGGAGTCTGGGTCGGAGGGATCCTATTGGGGAGCTGTTTTTT. Protein sequence: CAWSLGRRDPIGELFF. This sequence joins TRBV30 and TRBJ2-2; maybe TRBD2 (6 bases). Per the germline V gene, CDR1 is GTSNPN and CDR2 is SVGIG (reference sequence). The V and J ends lost 2 bases and 8 bases respectively, with 21 bases between them. The CDR3 sequence is 16 residues long.